These 28 T cell receptor beta chains came from one sample sequenced in a study of naive and memory T cell subsets. These receptors' antigens are unknown. Overall study findings and caveats: Possibly reflecting memory cells re-expressing CD45RA, a few larger clonotypes occurred in naive repertoires, especially CD8.

The beta constant-region primer was an equimolar mix of two oligonucleotides covering TRBC1 and TRBC2. The ligated cDNA underwent four PCR rounds using SP2 and nested alpha and beta constant-region primers. TCRdb recomputed calls from the UMI-ligation and nested PCR reads with MiXCR, one row per CDR3 protein. The sample contains 120,000 to 150,000 distinct CDR3 sequences, more than 15% of which appear only once. Sequenced sample: naive CD8+ T cells from blood. Receptor source: a human donor in good health.

V and J are TRBV4-2 and TRBJ2-5; 8 bases fit TRBD2. Germline CDR1 reads LGHNA; CDR2 reads YNFKEQ. This CDR3 is built from 15 residues. V shed 2 bases, J shed 4 bases, and the junction held 6 bases outside the gene matches. The CDR3 is CASSQSSGSGETQYF. CDR3 bases: TGTGCCAGCAGCCAATCGAGCGGGAGCGGAGAGACCCAGTACTTC.

This clonotype was recorded a few times. The V and J genes are TRBV2 and TRBJ2-2; D is perhaps TRBD2 (5 bases). Germline CDR1 reads SNHLY; CDR2 reads FYNNEI. This CDR3 comprises 12 residues. The V end was cut by 8 bases, the J end by 7 bases, with 11 bases between. CDR3 residues: CASRMGSGELFF. The CDR3 DNA sequence: TGTGCCAGCCGGATGGGGAGCGGGGAGCTGTTTTTT. The complete variable domain, with remaining parts taken from reference TRBV2 and TRBJ2-2, reads EPEVTQTPSHQVTQMGQEVILRCVPISNHLYFYWYRQILGQKVEFLVSFYNNEISEKSEIFDDQFSVERPDGSNFTLKIRSTKLEDSAMYFCASRMGSGELFFGEGSRLTVL.

This clonotype was recorded a few times. This chain joins TRBV7-6 and TRBJ2-2; D is ambiguous. The CDR3 loop spans 14 amino acids. V was shortened by 1 base and J by 2 bases, with 5 bases between the two germline ends. Germline V gene sequence: CDR1 SGHVS, CDR2 FNYEAQ. The CDR3 spells CASSLGSNTGELFF. The DNA of the CDR3 is TGTGCCAGCAGCTTAGGGAGTAACACCGGGGAGCTGTTTTTT.

There are a few counts of this clonotype. This chain joins TRBV14 and TRBJ2-5, with TRBD1 matching 7 bases. CDR1 and CDR2 from the germline V gene are SGHDN and FVKESK. V shed 0 bases and J 1 base; nucleotides not matched to a gene: 11. The CDR3 has 18 residues. In DNA form, the CDR3 reads TGTGCCAGCAGCCAAGAGAGGTTATACGGGACAGCCCAAGAGACCCAGTACTTC. Translation: CASSQERLYGTAQETQYF.

V and J are TRBV27 and TRBJ1-5; possible D gene TRBD1, 5 bases. With 6 bases removed from V and 0 bases from J, the gap between germline ends came to 9 bases. CDR1 and CDR2 from the germline V gene are MNHEY and SMNVEV (reference sequence). The CDR3 contains 14 residues. CDR3 nucleotides: TGTGCCAGCAGACATCAGGGTAGCAATCAGCCCCAGCATTTT. Amino acid sequence: CASRHQGSNQPQHF.

The rearrangement links TRBV7-9 to TRBJ2-6; possibly TRBD2 for D (5 bases). Trimming pared 1 base from V and 0 bases from J, leaving 13 bases between. Germline CDR1 SEHNR, CDR2 FQNEAQ (reference sequence). The CDR3 is 18 amino acids. In DNA, the CDR3 is TGTGCCAGCAGCTTAGTCCCCGGCGGGTCCTCTGGGGCCAACGTCCTGACTTTC. Translation gives CASSLVPGGSSGANVLTF.

The V and J genes are TRBV4-1 and TRBJ1-6; D perhaps matches TRBD1 (6 bases). Trimming removed 2 bases from V and 1 base from J, with 9 bases in between. The V gene's germline CDR1 is MGHRA and CDR2 YSYEKL. The CDR3 spans 16 residues. The CDR3 is CASSQRTESYNSPLHF. The CDR3 region has the DNA TGCGCCAGCAGCCAAAGGACAGAGTCCTATAATTCACCCCTCCACTTT.

This clonotype has more than one count but fewer than ten. The chain carries TRBV7-3 and TRBJ2-1; 7 positions match TRBD1. V lost 5 bases to trimming and J lost 7 bases; unmatched junction nucleotides: 11. The CDR3 is 15 amino acids. Germline assignment: CDR1 SGHTA and CDR2 FQGTGA. The CDR3, as DNA: TGTGCCAGCAGCGAAGGGACAGAGATTGTGAATGAGCAGTTCTTC. It is translated as CASSEGTEIVNEQFF. The whole variable domain, remainder taken from reference TRBV7-3 and TRBJ2-1, is GAGVSQTPSNKVTEKGKYVELRCDPISGHTALYWYRQSLGQGPEFLIYFQGTGAADDSGLPNDRFFAVRPEGSVSTLKIQRTERGDSAVYLCASSEGTEIVNEQFFGPGTRLTVL.

J is TRBJ2-1 and V is TRBV29-1; no firm D call. CDR1 is SQVTM, CDR2 ANQGSEA, per germline. Trimming took 0 bases from V and 14 from J, leaving 5 bases between them. This CDR3 region has 9 residues. The CDR3 nucleotides read TGCAGCGTTGAAGATGGGGAGTTCTTC. Amino acid sequence: CSVEDGEFF.

This clonotype was counted ten times or more. The chain links TRBV12-3 or TRBV12-4 to TRBJ2-1; 8 nucleotides match TRBD1. This CDR3 contains 12 residues. With V trimmed by 6 bases and J by 11 bases, 6 bases remained unmatched. The CDR3 DNA reads TGTGCCAGCAGATTCGGACAGGGCCAGCAGTTCTTC. Its translation is CASRFGQGQQFF.

This clonotype showed up many times. This chain joins TRBV7-9 and TRBJ2-7, with 8 positions matching TRBD1. This CDR3 contains 13 residues. CDR1 and CDR2 (germline): SEHNR, FQNEAQ (reference sequence). V lost 1 base and J lost 7; bases outside the gene matches: 3. CDR3: CASSLGTGREQYF. The CDR3 region has the DNA TGTGCCAGCAGCTTAGGGACAGGGCGGGAGCAGTACTTC.

The genes are TRBV6-2 or TRBV6-3 and TRBJ1-5; no clear D. Germline V gives CDR1 MNHEY, CDR2 SVGEGT. The CDR3 has 12 residues. Trimming took 2 bases from V and 6 from J, leaving 5 bases between them. CDR3 region: CASSYPVQPQHF. The CDR3 DNA is TGTGCCAGCAGTTACCCGGTTCAGCCCCAGCATTTT.

The J gene is TRBJ2-7, the V gene TRBV29-1, with a weak D call TRBD2 (5 bases). The CDR3 contains 10 residues. Trimming stripped 4 bases from V and 7 bases from J, with 8 bases between. The germline V gene encodes CDR1 SQVTM and CDR2 ANQGSEA. CDR3 residues: CSVVGGEQYF. The CDR3 nucleotides read TGCAGCGTTGTGGGCGGGGAGCAGTACTTC.

This sequence joins TRBV27 and TRBJ1-5; D uncertain. V dropped 3 bases and J dropped 0 bases, with 27 bases sitting between them. CDR1 is MNHEY, CDR2 SMNVEV, per germline (reference sequence). The CDR3 is 21 residues long. CDR3 region: CASSFHPLGRISDDSNQPQHF. Written as DNA, the CDR3 is TGTGCCAGCAGTTTCCATCCCCTAGGCAGAATATCTGACGATAGCAATCAGCCCCAGCATTTT.

The gene calls are TRBV12-3 or TRBV12-4 and TRBJ2-2; D remains ambiguous. V was trimmed by 0 bases and J by 7 bases, leaving 9 bases between them. This CDR3 contains 14 residues. The CDR3 loop is CASSLAPLYGELFF. Written as DNA, the CDR3 is TGTGCCAGCAGTTTAGCCCCCTTGTACGGGGAGCTGTTTTTT.

This clonotype was detected only a few times. The genes are TRBV30 and TRBJ2-7; 9 nucleotides match TRBD1. This CDR3 is built from 13 residues. Trimming removed 5 bases from V and 6 bases from J; junction bases left unmatched: 8. Germline CDR1 is GTSNPN and CDR2 is SVGIG (reference sequence). CDR3 sequence: CAWSLTGGAEQYF. DNA for the CDR3: TGTGCCTGGTCCCTTACAGGGGGCGCCGAGCAGTACTTC.

In this sample, this clonotype turned up a few times. The chain employs TRBV12-3 or TRBV12-4 and TRBJ2-7; 7 bases agree with TRBD1. The CDR3 runs to 15 residues. With 7 bases clipped from V and 0 bases from J, the junction kept 9 bases outside the gene matches. DNA for the CDR3: TGTGCCAGCAATGATAGAGGGGACAGCTCCTACGAGCAGTACTTC. It yields the protein CASNDRGDSSYEQYF.

The chain joins TRBV21-1 to TRBJ2-3; the table's D gene call, TRBD2, was not cross checked with the DNA. TRBV21-1 is labeled a pseudogene. The CDR3 runs 15 residues. CDR3 amino acids: CASRNPSGSTDTQYF. CDR3 nucleotide sequence: TGTGCCAGCAGAAACCCTAGCGGGAGCACAGATACGCAGTATTTT.

The rearrangement joins TRBV2 to TRBJ2-5, with a possible D match to TRBD1 (6 bases). Trimming removed 7 bases at V and 0 bases at J, with 15 bases between. The CDR3 runs to 15 residues. The germline CDR1 and CDR2 sequences are SNHLY and FYNNEI. The CDR3 bases are TGTGCCAGCAAGGACGGGACACTGTACCAAGAGACCCAGTACTTC. This encodes CASKDGTLYQETQYF.

This chain connects TRBV6-2 or TRBV6-3 to TRBJ2-3; the D gene is possibly TRBD2 (6 bases). This CDR3 is built from 14 residues. The ends were cut back, 7 bases at V and 1 base at J, with 12 bases in the middle. From germline, CDR1 is MNHEY and CDR2 SVGEGT. The CDR3 DNA sequence: TGTGCCAGCACCCTAGCGCCGGGCACAGATACGCAGTATTTT. Its translation: CASTLAPGTDTQYF.

This clonotype was counted ten times or more. The CDR3 nucleotides read TGTGCCAGCAGTTTGTTCCTCGTTGCCGACTTAGGGAACAATGAGCAGTTCTTC. Translating it yields CASSLFLVADLGNNEQFF. The chain joins TRBV28 to TRBJ2-1, with unresolved D. This CDR3 is built from 18 residues. V lost 3 bases, J lost 5 bases, and 23 bases lay in between. In germline, CDR1 is MDHEN, CDR2 SYDVKM.

In this sample, this clonotype turned up a few times. The chain uses TRBV2 and TRBJ2-4; the D gene is possibly TRBD2 (5 bases). V dropped 3 bases and J dropped 7 bases, with 7 bases sitting between them. This CDR3 spans 12 amino acids. CDR1 and CDR2 (germline): SNHLY, FYNNEI. DNA of the CDR3: TGTGCCAGCAGTGACGGGAAGAACATTCAGTACTTC. Encoded protein: CASSDGKNIQYF.

This clonotype appeared a few times. This sequence joins TRBV29-1 and TRBJ1-1, with D uncertain. Germline V gene sequence: CDR1 SQVTM, CDR2 ANQGSEA. The length of the CDR3 is 11 residues. V was cut by 2 bases and J by 3 bases, with 4 bases left in between. Here the CDR3 DNA reads TGCAGCGTTGAAAGACACACTGAAGCTTTCTTT. It is translated as CSVERHTEAFF. The full variable domain, its missing parts supplied by reference TRBV29-1 and TRBJ1-1, is SAVISQKPSRDICQRGTSLTIQCQVDSQVTMMFWYRQQPGQSLTLIATANQGSEATYESGFVIDKFPISRPNLTFSTLTVSNMSPEDSSIYLCSVERHTEAFFGQGTRLTVV.

The genes are TRBV6-5 and TRBJ2-3; no clear D gene. The CDR3 is 12 residues long. Per the germline V gene, CDR1 is MNHEY and CDR2 is SVGAGI. Trimming took off 5 bases at V and 5 bases at J, with 8 bases between the two ends. This CDR3 reads CASSNDGDTQYF. The CDR3 nucleotides are TGTGCCAGCAGTAACGATGGAGATACGCAGTATTTT.

The genes are TRBV4-2 and TRBJ1-2; 8 nucleotides align to TRBD1. The ends lost 3 bases at V and 1 base at J; junction bases unmatched: 10. This CDR3 is built from 17 residues. From germline, CDR1 is LGHNA and CDR2 YNFKEQ. The CDR3 reads CASSHQGGQDLNYGYTF. The CDR3 DNA follows: TGTGCCAGCAGCCACCAAGGGGGACAGGATCTTAACTATGGCTACACCTTC.

This clonotype has ten or more counts. The V call is TRBV20-1, the J call TRBJ1-1; maybe TRBD1 (5 bases). Looked up from germline, CDR1 is DFQATT and CDR2 is SNEGSKA (reference sequence). Trimming removed 3 bases at V and 8 bases at J, with 16 bases between. The CDR3 runs 13 residues. In nucleotides, the CDR3 is TGCAGTGCTAGTCACAGTAGGGACGTCGAAGCTTTCTTT. Amino acids: CSASHSRDVEAFF.

This chain links TRBV7-9 with TRBJ2-7; D ambiguous. CDR1 is SEHNR, CDR2 FQNEAQ, per germline (reference sequence). Trimming pared 4 bases from V and 2 bases from J, leaving 12 bases between. This CDR3 has 14 residues. CDR3 sequence (DNA): TGTGCCAGCAGCTCTACGGGCAGAACCTACGAGCAGTACTTC. Its protein product is CASSSTGRTYEQYF.

The chain combines TRBV4-1 with TRBJ2-1; weak D call: TRBD1 (6 bases). The germline V and J ends were trimmed by 4 bases and 7 bases, with 14 bases remaining between them. The CDR3 has 14 residues. Germline assignment: CDR1 MGHRA and CDR2 YSYEKL. The CDR3 sequence: CASSPLGRGNEQFF. CDR3 bases: TGCGCCAGCAGCCCCCTCGGCAGGGGTAATGAGCAGTTCTTC.